The clone carrying this TCR beta chain was seen a handful of times. The sample originates from a study of CD8 T cells in ankylosing spondylitis. TCRdb re-called the 5' RACE reads with MiXCR, one entry per CDR3 protein. Altogether roughly 240,000 distinct CDR3 sequences are present, more than 25% being singletons, with the ten largest covering around 4.5%. This clonotype originated in a male donor with ankylosing spondylitis or in good health (not recorded which). The sequencing input was blood, either unsorted or a sorted T cell fraction (not recorded which).

CDR3 DNA: TGTGCCACCAGTGTGGGATTTCAAAGCGATGGAGATACGCAGTATTTT. Its translation is CATSVGFQSDGDTQYF. The gene calls are TRBV24-1 and TRBJ2-3; the D is unclear. The V end was cut by 5 bases, the J end by 5 bases, with 19 bases between. The germline V gene encodes CDR1 KGHDR and CDR2 SFDVKD. The CDR3 sequence is 16 residues long.